The clone carrying this T cell receptor beta chain was counted a single time. No antigen is known for it. The entry originates in a study of shared clonotypes between healthy human individuals. Study-level results: Specimens sampled were limited to blood, with tissue repertoires likely differing. Non-shared clonotypes had lower generation probabilities than those shared by all four donors. With four donors compared, 4.5% to 6.5% of naive CD4 clonotypes were shared.

Splitting of CD4+ cells produced CD45RA+ naive and CD45RA-negative memory subsets. This CDR3 is built from 13 residues. CDR1 SGHTA and CDR2 FQGTGA come from the germline V gene. Trimming stripped 5 bases from V and 8 bases from J, with 13 bases between. Assay: immunoSEQ multiplex PCR; the TCRdb copy retains only in-frame clones and omits some. The repertoire holds 2,500,000 or so clones, with approximately 94% as singletons. Source material: naive CD4+ T cells from PBMCs. The subset here: CD45RA+ positively selected. The sequence derives from a man younger than 35 in good health. Some clones in this sample may be carry-over from other donors' samples. The rearrangement joins TRBV7-3 to TRBJ2-1; D is unresolved. The CDR3 sequence: CASSPSSRYEQFF. The CDR3 DNA reads as TGTGCCAGCAGCCCCTCCAGCCGCTATGAGCAGTTCTTC.